The source of this TCR beta chain is a study of T-cell memory formation after mild COVID-19. General observations from the study: The finding that pre-infection memory included some responding clones suggested that cross-reactive memory joined. CD4+ contracting clones lay mainly in CM and EM, CD8+ ones in EMRA.

This clonotype was observed a handful of times. Its antigen is still unknown. TCRdb reanalysed the 5' RACE reads using MiXCR and keeps one entry per CDR3 protein. Of 5,000 or so distinct CDR3 sequences listed, approximately 48% are singletons. The CDR3 totals 20 residues. Trimming cost V 8 bases and J 0 bases; bases outside gene matches: 21. Looked up from germline, CDR1 is WSHSY and CDR2 is SAAADI. Sequencing was carried out using PBMCs or a T cell subset sorted from them (not recorded which). The receptor comes from an adult who had mild COVID-19 (a few samples of this study predate the infection). Cell type and time point are not known. The V call is TRBV10-2, the J call TRBJ2-3; 9 nucleotides line up with TRBD1. CDR3 sequence: CASPRFKPGQGVVSTDTQYF. CDR3 DNA: TGCGCCAGCCCACGCTTTAAACCGGGACAGGGAGTAGTCAGCACAGATACGCAGTATTTT.